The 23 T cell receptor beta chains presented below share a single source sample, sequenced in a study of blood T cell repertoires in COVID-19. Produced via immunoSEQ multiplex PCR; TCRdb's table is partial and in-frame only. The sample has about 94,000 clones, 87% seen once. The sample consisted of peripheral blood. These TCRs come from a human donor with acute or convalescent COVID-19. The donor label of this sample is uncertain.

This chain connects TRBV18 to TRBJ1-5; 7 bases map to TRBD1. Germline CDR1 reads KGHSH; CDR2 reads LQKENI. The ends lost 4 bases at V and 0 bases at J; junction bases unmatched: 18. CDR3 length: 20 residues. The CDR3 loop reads CASSRDRIPHNGYSNQPQHF. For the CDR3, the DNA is TGTGCCAGCTCACGGGACAGAATCCCTCATAATGGATATAGCAATCAGCCCCAGCATTTT.

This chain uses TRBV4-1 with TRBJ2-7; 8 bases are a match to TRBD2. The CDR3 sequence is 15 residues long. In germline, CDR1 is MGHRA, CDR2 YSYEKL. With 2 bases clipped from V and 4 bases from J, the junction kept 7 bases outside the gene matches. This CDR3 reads CASSQTPGGWYEQYF. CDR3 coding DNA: TGCGCCAGCAGCCAAACCCCGGGAGGGTGGTACGAGCAGTACTTC.

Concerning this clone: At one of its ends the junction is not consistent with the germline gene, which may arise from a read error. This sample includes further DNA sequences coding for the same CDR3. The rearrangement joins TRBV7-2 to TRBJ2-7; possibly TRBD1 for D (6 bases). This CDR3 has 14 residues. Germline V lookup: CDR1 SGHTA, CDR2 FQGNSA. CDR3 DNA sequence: TGTGCCAGCAGGCCGGGACACCGATCGGGTGAGCAGTATTTC. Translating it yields CASRPGHRSGEQYF.

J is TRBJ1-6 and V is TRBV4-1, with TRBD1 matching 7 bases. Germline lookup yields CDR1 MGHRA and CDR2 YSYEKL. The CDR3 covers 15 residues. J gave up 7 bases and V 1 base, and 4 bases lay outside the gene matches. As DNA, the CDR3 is TGCGCCAGCAGCCAAGTCCCAGGGGGAAATTCACCCCTCCACTTT. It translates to CASSQVPGGNSPLHF.

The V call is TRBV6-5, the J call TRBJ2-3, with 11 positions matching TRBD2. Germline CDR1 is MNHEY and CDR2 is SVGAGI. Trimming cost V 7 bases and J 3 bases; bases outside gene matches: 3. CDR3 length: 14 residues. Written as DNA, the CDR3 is TGTGCCAGCACCTCTAGCGGGGGGACAGATACGCAGTATTTT. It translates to CASTSSGGTDTQYF.

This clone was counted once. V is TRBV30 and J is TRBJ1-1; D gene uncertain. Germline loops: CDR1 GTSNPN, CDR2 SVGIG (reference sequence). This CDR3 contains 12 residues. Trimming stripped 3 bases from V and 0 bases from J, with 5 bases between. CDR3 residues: CAWRSVNTEAFF. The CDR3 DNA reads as TGTGCCTGGAGATCAGTGAACACTGAAGCTTTCTTT.

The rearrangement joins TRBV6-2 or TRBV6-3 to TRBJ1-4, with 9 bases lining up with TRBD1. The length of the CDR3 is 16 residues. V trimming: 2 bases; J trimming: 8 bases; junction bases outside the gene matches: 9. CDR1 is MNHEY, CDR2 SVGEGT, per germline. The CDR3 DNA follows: TGTGCCAGCAGTTACCCGCCGGGACAGGGTATGGAAAAACTGTTTTTT. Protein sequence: CASSYPPGQGMEKLFF.

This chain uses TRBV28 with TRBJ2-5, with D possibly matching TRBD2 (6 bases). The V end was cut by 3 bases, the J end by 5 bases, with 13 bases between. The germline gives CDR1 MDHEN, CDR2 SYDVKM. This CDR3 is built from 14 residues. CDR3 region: CASSFLAARETQYF. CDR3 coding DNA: TGTGCCAGCAGTTTCTTAGCGGCACGGGAGACCCAGTACTTC. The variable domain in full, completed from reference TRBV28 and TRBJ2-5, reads DVKVTQSSRYLVKRTGEKVFLECVQDMDHENMFWYRQDPGLGLRLIYFSYDVKMKEKGDIPEGYSVSREKKERFSLILESASTNQTSMYLCASSFLAARETQYFGPGTRLLVL.

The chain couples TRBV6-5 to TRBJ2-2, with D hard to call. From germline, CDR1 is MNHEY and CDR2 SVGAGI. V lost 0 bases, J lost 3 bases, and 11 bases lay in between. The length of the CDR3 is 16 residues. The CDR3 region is CASSYSFAGYTGELFF. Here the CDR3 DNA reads TGTGCCAGCAGTTACTCGTTTGCCGGGTACACCGGGGAGCTGTTTTTT.

CDR3 sequence (DNA): TGCGCCAGCAGCTTCGGGGATGAGGTTGGTGCCACTGAAGCTTTCTTT. This codes for CASSFGDEVGATEAFF. The chain has TRBV5-1 and TRBJ1-1, with D uncertain. Germline CDR1 and CDR2: SGHRS and YFSETQ. The V and J ends lost 2 bases and 4 bases respectively, with 18 bases between them. This CDR3 has 16 residues.

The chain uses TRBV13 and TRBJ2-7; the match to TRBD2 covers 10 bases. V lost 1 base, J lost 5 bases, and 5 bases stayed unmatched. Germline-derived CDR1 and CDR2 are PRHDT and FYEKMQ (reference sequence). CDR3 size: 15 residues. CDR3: CASSLALAGAHEQYF. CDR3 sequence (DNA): TGTGCCAGCAGCTTAGCCCTAGCGGGGGCCCACGAGCAGTACTTC.

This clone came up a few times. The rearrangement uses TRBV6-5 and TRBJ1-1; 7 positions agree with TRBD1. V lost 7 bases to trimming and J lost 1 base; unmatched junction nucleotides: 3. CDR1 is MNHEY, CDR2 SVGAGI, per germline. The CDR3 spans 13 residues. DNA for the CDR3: TGTGCCAGCACCAGGACAGGGAACACTGAAGCTTTCTTT. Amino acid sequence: CASTRTGNTEAFF.

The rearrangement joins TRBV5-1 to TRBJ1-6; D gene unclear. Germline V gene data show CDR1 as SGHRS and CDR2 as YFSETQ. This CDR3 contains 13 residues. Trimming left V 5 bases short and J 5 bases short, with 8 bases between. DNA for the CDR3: TGCGCCAGCAGGGCCACCAATAATTCACCCCTCCACTTT. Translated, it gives CASRATNNSPLHF. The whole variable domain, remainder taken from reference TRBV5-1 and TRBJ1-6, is KAGVTQTPRYLIKTRGQQVTLSCSPISGHRSVSWYQQTPGQGLQFLFEYFSETQRNKGNFPGRFSGRQFSNSRSEMNVSTLELGDSALYLCASRATNNSPLHFGNGTRLTVT.

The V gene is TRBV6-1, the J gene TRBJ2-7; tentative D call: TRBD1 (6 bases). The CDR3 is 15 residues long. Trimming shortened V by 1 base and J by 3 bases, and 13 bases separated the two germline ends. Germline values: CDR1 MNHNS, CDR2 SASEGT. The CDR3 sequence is CASSEEYDRFYEQYF. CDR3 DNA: TGTGCCAGCAGTGAAGAATATGACAGGTTCTACGAGCAGTACTTC.

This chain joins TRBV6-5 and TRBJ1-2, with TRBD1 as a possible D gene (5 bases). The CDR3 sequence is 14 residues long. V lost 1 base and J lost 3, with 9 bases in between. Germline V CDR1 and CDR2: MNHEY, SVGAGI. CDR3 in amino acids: CASSYLGGYYGYTF. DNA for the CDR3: TGTGCCAGCAGTTACTTGGGGGGGTACTATGGCTACACCTTC.

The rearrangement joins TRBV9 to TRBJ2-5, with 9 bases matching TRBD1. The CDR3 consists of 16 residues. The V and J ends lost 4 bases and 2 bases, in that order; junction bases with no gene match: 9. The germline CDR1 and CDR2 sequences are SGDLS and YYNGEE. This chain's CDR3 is CASSPHGTGLQETQYF. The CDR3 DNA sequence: TGTGCCAGCAGCCCGCATGGGACAGGGCTGCAAGAGACCCAGTACTTC.

In DNA, the CDR3 is TGTGCCAGCAGGAGAGGGGGCGCAGACTACGAGCAGTACTTC. This sequence encodes CASRRGGADYEQYF. V gene TRBV2 combines with J gene TRBJ2-7, with 7 bases identical to TRBD1. The CDR3 totals 14 residues. The V segment lost 6 bases and the J segment 3 bases; nucleotides outside the gene matches: 8. In germline, CDR1 is SNHLY, CDR2 FYNNEI.

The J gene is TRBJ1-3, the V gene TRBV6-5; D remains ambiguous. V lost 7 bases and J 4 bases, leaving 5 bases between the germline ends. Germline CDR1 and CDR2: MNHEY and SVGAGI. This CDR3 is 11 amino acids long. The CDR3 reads CASTGGNTIYF. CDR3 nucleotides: TGTGCCAGCACCGGGGGAAACACCATATATTTT.

The CDR3 DNA reads TGTGCCAGCAGCTTAGGGCCAGGGGATACCTATGGCTACACCTTC. It yields the protein CASSLGPGDTYGYTF. The J gene is TRBJ1-2, the V gene TRBV7-9; a possible D gene is TRBD1 (6 bases). V was cut by 1 base and J by 4 bases, with 13 bases left in between. The germline CDR1 and CDR2 sequences are SEHNR and FQNEAQ (reference sequence). The CDR3 length is 15 residues.

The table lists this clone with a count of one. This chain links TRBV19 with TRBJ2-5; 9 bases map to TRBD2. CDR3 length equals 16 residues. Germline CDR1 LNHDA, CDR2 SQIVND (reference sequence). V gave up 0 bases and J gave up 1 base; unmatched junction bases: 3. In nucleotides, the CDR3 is TGTGCCAGTAGTATAGAGAAGCGGGGGGCCCAAGAGACCCAGTACTTC. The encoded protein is CASSIEKRGAQETQYF.

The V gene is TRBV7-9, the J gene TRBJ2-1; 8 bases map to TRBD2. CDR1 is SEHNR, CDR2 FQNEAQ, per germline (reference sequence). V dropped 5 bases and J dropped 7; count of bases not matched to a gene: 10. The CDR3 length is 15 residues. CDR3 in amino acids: CASSTLAVKINEQFF. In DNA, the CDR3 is TGTGCCAGCAGCACACTAGCGGTCAAAATAAATGAGCAGTTCTTC.

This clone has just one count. The DNA for the CDR3 is TGTGCCACCAGCAGACCGTTTTCAGGGGGCCCCTACGAGCAGTACTTC. It translates to CATSRPFSGGPYEQYF. This chain uses TRBV15 with TRBJ2-7, with 8 bases identical to TRBD1. The CDR3 consists of 16 residues. Germline CDR1 is LNHNV and CDR2 is YYDKDF (reference sequence). The V segment lost 2 bases and the J segment 2 bases; nucleotides outside the gene matches: 8.

CDR3 DNA: TGTGCCAGCAGGGCGGCACAGGGATACGAGCAGTACTTC. Its protein product is CASRAAQGYEQYF. J is TRBJ2-7 and V is TRBV28; possibly TRBD1 for D (6 bases). Germline loops: CDR1 MDHEN, CDR2 SYDVKM. The CDR3 length is 13 residues. Trimming left V 6 bases short and J 4 bases short, with 13 bases between.